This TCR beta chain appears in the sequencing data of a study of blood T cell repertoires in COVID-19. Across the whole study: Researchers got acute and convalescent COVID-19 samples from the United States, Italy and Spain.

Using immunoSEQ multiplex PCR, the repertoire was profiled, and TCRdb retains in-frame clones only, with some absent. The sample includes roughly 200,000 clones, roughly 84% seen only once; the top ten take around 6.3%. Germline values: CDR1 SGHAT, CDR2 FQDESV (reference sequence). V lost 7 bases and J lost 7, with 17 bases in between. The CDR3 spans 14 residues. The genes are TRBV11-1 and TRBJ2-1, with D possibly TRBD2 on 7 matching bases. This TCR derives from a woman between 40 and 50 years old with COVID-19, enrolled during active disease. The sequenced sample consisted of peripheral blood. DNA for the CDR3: TGTGCCAGCATTAGGGGGGAGGGCCAAAATGAGCAGTTCTTC. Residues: CASIRGEGQNEQFF.